In this sample, the clone carrying this T cell receptor beta chain turned up a few times. Its antigen is not identified. TCRdb reprocessed the 5' RACE reads with MiXCR, giving one entry per CDR3 protein. Of 90,000 to 120,000 distinct CDR3 sequences listed, about 15% are singletons. The data are from a study of T-cell memory formation after mild COVID-19. Study background: TCR clusters largely stayed donor specific. Overall study results and limits: Clones shrinking between day 15 and 85 showed a balanced CD4/CD8 split, and those that grew later tilted toward CD4+. CM and EM subsets held most contracting CD4+ clones; EMRA held CD8+ ones.

The CDR3 runs to 14 residues. Germline V gene data show CDR1 as ENHRY and CDR2 as SYGVKD. J gave up 5 bases and V 6 bases, and 5 bases lay outside the gene matches. Sample: PBMCs or a T cell subset sorted from them (not recorded which). V usage is TRBV10-3 and J usage is TRBJ2-3; 10 positions match TRBD2. The sequence derives from a man in his late teens or twenties who had mild COVID-19 (a few samples of this study predate the infection). Cell type and time point are not known. The CDR3: CAISSGGAGDTQYF. As DNA, the CDR3 is TGTGCCATCAGCAGCGGGGGGGCCGGAGATACGCAGTATTTT.